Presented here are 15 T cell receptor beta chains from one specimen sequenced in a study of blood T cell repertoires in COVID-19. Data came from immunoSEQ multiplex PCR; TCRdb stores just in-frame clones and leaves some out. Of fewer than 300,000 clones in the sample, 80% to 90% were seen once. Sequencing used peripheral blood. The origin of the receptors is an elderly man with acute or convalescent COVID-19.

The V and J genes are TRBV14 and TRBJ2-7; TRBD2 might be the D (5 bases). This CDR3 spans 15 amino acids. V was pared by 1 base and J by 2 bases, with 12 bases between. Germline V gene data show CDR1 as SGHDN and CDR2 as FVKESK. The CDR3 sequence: CASSQGSGPTYEQYF. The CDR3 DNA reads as TGTGCCAGCAGCCAAGGAAGCGGACCTACCTACGAGCAGTACTTC.

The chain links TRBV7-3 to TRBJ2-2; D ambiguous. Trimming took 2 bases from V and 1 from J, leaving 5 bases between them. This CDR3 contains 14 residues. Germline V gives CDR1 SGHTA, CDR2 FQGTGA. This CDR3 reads CASSLAGNTGELFF. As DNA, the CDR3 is TGTGCCAGCAGCTTAGCAGGGAACACCGGGGAGCTGTTTTTT.

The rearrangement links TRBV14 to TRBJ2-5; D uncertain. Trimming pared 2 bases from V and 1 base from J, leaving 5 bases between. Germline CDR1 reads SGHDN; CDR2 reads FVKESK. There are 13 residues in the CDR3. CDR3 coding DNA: TGTGCCAGCAGCCAATTTCTCCAAGAGACCCAGTACTTC. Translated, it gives CASSQFLQETQYF.

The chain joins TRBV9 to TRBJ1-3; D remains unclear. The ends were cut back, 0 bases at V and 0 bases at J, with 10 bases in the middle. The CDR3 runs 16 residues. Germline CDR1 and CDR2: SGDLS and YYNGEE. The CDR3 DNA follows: TGTGCCAGCAGCGTAGTGGAGTGGAGCTCTGGAAACACCATATATTTT. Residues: CASSVVEWSSGNTIYF.

The CDR3: CASSLVKETQYF. DNA for the CDR3: TGTGCCAGCAGCTTAGTAAAAGAGACCCAGTACTTC. J is TRBJ2-5 and V is TRBV7-2, with D unresolved. The germline V and J ends were trimmed by 1 base and 3 bases, with 3 bases remaining between them. The germline gives CDR1 SGHTA, CDR2 FQGNSA. The CDR3 has 12 residues.

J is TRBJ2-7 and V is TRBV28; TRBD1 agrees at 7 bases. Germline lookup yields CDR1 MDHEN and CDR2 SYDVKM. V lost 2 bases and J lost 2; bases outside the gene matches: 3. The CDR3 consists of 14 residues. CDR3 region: CASSLPGQTYEQYF. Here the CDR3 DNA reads TGTGCCAGCAGTTTACCGGGACAGACCTACGAGCAGTACTTC.

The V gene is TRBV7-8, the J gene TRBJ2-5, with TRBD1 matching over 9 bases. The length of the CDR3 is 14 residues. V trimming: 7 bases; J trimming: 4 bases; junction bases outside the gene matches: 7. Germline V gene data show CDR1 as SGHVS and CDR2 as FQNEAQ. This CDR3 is CASTNRGLPETQYF. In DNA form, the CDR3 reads TGTGCCAGCACGAACAGGGGGCTCCCAGAGACCCAGTACTTC.

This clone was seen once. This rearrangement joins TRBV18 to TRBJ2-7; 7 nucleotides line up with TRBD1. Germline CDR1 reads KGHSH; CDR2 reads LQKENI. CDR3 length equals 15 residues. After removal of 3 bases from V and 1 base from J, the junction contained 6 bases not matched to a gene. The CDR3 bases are TGTGCCAGCTCACCGGGACAGATAGATTCCTACGAGCAGTACTTC. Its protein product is CASSPGQIDSYEQYF.

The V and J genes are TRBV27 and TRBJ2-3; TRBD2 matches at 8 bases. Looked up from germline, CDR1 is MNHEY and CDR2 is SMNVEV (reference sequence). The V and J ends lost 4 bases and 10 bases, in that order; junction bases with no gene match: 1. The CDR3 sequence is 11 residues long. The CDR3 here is CASSSTSAQYF. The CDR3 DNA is TGTGCCAGCAGTTCGACTAGCGCGCAGTATTTT.

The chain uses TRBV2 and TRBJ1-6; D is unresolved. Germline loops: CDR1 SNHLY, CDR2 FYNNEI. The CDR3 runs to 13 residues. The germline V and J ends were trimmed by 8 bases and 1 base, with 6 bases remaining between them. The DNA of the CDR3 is TGTGCCAGCCGGTTGTCCTATAATTCACCCCTCCACTTT. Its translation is CASRLSYNSPLHF.

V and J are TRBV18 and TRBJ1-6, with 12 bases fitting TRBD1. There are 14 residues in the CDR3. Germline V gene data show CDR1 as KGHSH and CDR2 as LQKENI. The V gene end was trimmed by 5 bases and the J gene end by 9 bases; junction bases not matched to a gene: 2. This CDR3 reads CASSMGQGASPLHF. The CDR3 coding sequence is TGTGCCAGCTCAATGGGACAGGGGGCTTCACCCCTCCACTTT. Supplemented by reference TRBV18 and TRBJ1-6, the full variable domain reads NAGVMQNPRHLVRRRGQEARLRCSPMKGHSHVYWYRQLPEEGLKFMVYLQKENIIDESGMPKERFSAEFPKEGPSILRIQQVVRGDSAAYFCASSMGQGASPLHFGNGTRLTVT.

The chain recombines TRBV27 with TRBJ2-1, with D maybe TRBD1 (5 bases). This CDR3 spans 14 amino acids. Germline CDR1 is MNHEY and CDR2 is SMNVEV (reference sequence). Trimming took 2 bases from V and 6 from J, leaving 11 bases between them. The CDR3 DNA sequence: TGTGCCAGCAGTTTAGTTGGGGCAGGCAATGAGCAGTTCTTC. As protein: CASSLVGAGNEQFF.

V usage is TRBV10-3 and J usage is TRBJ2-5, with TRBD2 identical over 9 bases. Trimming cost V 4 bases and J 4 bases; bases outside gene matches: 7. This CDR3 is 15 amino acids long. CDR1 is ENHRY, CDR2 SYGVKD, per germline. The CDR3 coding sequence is TGTGCCATCAGTGCACCCGGGACTAGCAGAGAGACCCAGTACTTC. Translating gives CAISAPGTSRETQYF.

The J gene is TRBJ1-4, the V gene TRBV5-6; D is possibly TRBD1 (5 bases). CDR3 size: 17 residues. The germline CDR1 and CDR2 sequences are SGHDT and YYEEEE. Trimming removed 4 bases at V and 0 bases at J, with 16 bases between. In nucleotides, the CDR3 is TGTGCCAGCAGCCGAGGACACGGCTTCGCAACTAATGAAAAACTGTTTTTT. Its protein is CASSRGHGFATNEKLFF.

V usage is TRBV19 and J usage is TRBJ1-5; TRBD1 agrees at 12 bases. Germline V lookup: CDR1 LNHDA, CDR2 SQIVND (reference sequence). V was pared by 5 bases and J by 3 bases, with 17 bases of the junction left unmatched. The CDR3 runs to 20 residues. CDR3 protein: CASSSTGTGGGLNLNQPQHF. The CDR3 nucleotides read TGTGCCAGTAGTTCCACCGGGACAGGGGGCGGTCTGAATCTCAATCAGCCCCAGCATTTT.